The sequence of this TCR beta chain was determined in a study of long-term antiretroviral therapy in people with HIV. On the study more broadly: Some samples came about a decade before the 2015 immediate-ART recommendation, and these were the earliest. Findings and caveats of the study: Absence of data on ART adherence, viral resistance or therapy changes was noted. The clones with expansion before ART were dominant in the repertoire at all time points. Relative to control repertoires, HIV repertoires exhibited narrower CDR3 length ranges.

Note on this clone: Antigen unknown.

Germline loops: CDR1 WNHNN, CDR2 SYGVQD (reference sequence). V gave up 6 bases and J gave up 0 bases, with 8 bases separating them. This CDR3 comprises 13 residues. Version v3.0 of the immunoSEQ assay was performed at survey level. TCRdb's table, derived via immunoSEQ multiplex PCR, lists solely in-frame clones and lacks some. The repertoire holds fewer than 30,000 clones, with around 79% as singletons. Material: unsorted PBMCs, obtained 1.1 years before starting antiretroviral therapy. The sequence was obtained from a woman between 25 and 40 years old with HIV. V is TRBV10-1 and J is TRBJ1-1; D ambiguous. For the CDR3, the DNA is TGCGCCAGCAGGGCTTCTTTGAACACTGAAGCTTTCTTT. Protein: CASRASLNTEAFF.